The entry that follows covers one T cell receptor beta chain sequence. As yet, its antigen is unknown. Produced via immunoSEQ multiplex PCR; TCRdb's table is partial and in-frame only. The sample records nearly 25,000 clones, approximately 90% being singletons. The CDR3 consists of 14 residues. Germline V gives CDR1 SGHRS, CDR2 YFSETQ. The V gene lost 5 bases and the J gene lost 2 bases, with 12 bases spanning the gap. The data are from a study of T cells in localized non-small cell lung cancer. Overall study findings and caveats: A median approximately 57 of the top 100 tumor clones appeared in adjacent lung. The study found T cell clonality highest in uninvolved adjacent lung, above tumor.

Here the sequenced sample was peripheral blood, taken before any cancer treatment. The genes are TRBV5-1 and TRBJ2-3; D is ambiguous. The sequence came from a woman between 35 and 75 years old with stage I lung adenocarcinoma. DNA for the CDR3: TGCGCCAGCAGTGACACTTCCCCCACAGATACGCAGTATTTT. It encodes CASSDTSPTDTQYF.